Below are 27 T cell receptor beta chains sequenced from a single sample in a study of cytomegalovirus exposure and HLA in healthy donors. Amplification used 60 Vbeta primers and 13 Jbeta primers. Data came from immunoSEQ multiplex PCR; TCRdb stores just in-frame clones and leaves some out. The repertoire has over 130,000 clones, 60% to 80% of them found once; the top ten carry approximately 1.8%. Sequencing input: PBMCs. The receptors shown here come from a woman aged 30 to 39 in good health and CMV-seronegative.

The V call is TRBV19, the J call TRBJ1-6; 7 nucleotides agree with TRBD1. The CDR3 loop spans 14 amino acids. The germline V gene has CDR1 LNHDA and CDR2 SQIVND (reference sequence). Trimming at V came to 3 bases and at J to 10 bases, leaving 6 bases not matched to a gene. The CDR3 region is CASSMRGLGSPLHF. CDR3 coding DNA: TGTGCCAGTAGTATGAGGGGGCTAGGATCACCCCTCCACTTT.

Details on this clone: Germline is not matched at one junction end, which may reflect a read error. V is TRBV7-7 and J is TRBJ1-3, with 10 nucleotides matching TRBD1. This CDR3 has 15 residues. Per the germline V gene, CDR1 is SSHAT and CDR2 is FNYEAQ (reference sequence). The CDR3 bases are TGTGCTAGCAGCTTGGGACAGGGGCCCGGAAACACCATATATTTT. Its translation: CASSLGQGPGNTIYF.

V gene TRBV27 combines with J gene TRBJ2-5; tentatively, D is TRBD1 (8 bases). Germline V lookup: CDR1 MNHEY, CDR2 SMNVEV (reference sequence). This CDR3 is built from 15 residues. The V gene lost 2 bases and the J gene lost 2 bases, with 12 bases spanning the gap. The CDR3 here is CASSLNRGGQETQYF. CDR3 sequence (DNA): TGTGCCAGCAGTTTAAACAGGGGGGGACAAGAGACCCAGTACTTC.

The chain couples TRBV5-1 to TRBJ2-7, with 11 positions matching TRBD2. There are 15 residues in the CDR3. V lost 4 bases and J lost 2; bases outside the gene matches: 5. Germline V gene lookup returns CDR1 SGHRS and CDR2 YFSETQ. CDR3 coding DNA: TGCGCCAGCAGCCCGGGACTAGCGGCACCCTACGAGCAGTACGTC. Protein product: CASSPGLAAPYEQYV.

The V call is TRBV19, the J call TRBJ2-2, with D unclear. Germline values: CDR1 LNHDA, CDR2 SQIVND (reference sequence). The CDR3 is 14 residues long. V dropped 5 bases and J dropped 2 bases, with 9 bases sitting between them. In DNA, the CDR3 is TGTGCCAGTAGTTTATCAGTAAACACCGGGGAGCTGTTTTTT. Its protein is CASSLSVNTGELFF.

The V gene is TRBV25-1, the J gene TRBJ1-3; no definite D call. Between the trimmed V and J ends, which lost 5 bases and 4 bases, there was a span of 15 bases. The CDR3 spans 15 residues. The germline CDR1 and CDR2 sequences are MGHDK and SYGVNS. CDR3 sequence reads: CASSRTGSLGNTIYF. CDR3 nucleotide sequence: TGTGCCAGCAGTAGAACGGGGTCGTTGGGAAACACCATATATTTT.

As regards this clone: This same CDR3 is encoded by further DNA sequences in the sample. The rearrangement joins TRBV28 to TRBJ1-5; no clear D. The CDR3 is made up of 14 amino acids. V was clipped by 6 bases and J by 12 bases, with 21 bases between them. CDR1 is MDHEN, CDR2 SYDVKM, per germline. DNA for the CDR3: TGTGCCAGCAGCATGGCGGGCCCCGGAAAGCTCCAGCATTTT. It codes for CASSMAGPGKLQHF.

The chain uses TRBV4-1 and TRBJ2-5; 9 bases match TRBD2. J gave up 3 bases and V 2 bases, and 7 bases lay outside the gene matches. The CDR3 extends over 16 amino acids. The germline V gene has CDR1 MGHRA and CDR2 YSYEKL. CDR3 loop: CASSQTAGGKKETQYF. The CDR3 DNA reads as TGCGCCAGCAGCCAAACAGCGGGAGGAAAGAAAGAGACCCAGTACTTC.

V gene TRBV2 combines with J gene TRBJ1-5; D not resolved. The CDR3 is 14 amino acids. Germline CDR1 reads SNHLY; CDR2 reads FYNNEI. V was trimmed by 0 bases and J by 15 bases, leaving 18 bases between them. The CDR3 DNA reads TGTGCCAGCAGTGAAGCGCTTGCGGGCAGGTTGTTGCATTTT. Its translation: CASSEALAGRLLHF.

The V and J genes are TRBV7-9 and TRBJ1-2, with D possibly TRBD1 on 5 matching bases. The V gene lost 5 bases and the J gene lost 1 base, with 11 bases spanning the gap. The V gene's germline CDR1 is SEHNR and CDR2 FQNEAQ (reference sequence). This CDR3 region has 14 residues. Here the CDR3 reads CASSPLGLNYGYTF. The CDR3 coding sequence is TGTGCCAGCAGCCCACTGGGACTTAACTATGGCTACACCTTC. The complete variable domain, with remaining parts taken from reference TRBV7-9 and TRBJ1-2, reads DTGVSQNPRHKITKRGQNVTFRCDPISEHNRLYWYRQTLGQGPEFLTYFQNEAQLEKSRLLSDRFSAERPKGSFSTLEIQRTEQGDSAMYLCASSPLGLNYGYTFGSGTRLTVV.

The CDR3 region is CASSYRGGYEQYF. The CDR3 DNA reads TGTGCCAGCAGTTATCGCGGCGGCTACGAGCAGTACTTC. The rearrangement links TRBV27 to TRBJ2-7; the D is unclear. CDR1 MNHEY and CDR2 SMNVEV come from the germline V gene (reference sequence). Trimming cost V 4 bases and J 3 bases, with 10 bases left between them. This CDR3 comprises 13 residues.

This clone was observed a handful of times. The V call is TRBV29-1, the J call TRBJ1-2; 8 nucleotides align to TRBD1. The ends lost 7 bases at V and 1 base at J; junction bases unmatched: 8. Per the germline V gene, CDR1 is SQVTM and CDR2 is ANQGSEA. The CDR3 runs to 14 residues. In nucleotides, the CDR3 is TGCAGCGCCCCGGACAGGGACGATAACTATGGCTACACCTTC. It translates to CSAPDRDDNYGYTF.

This clone showed up just once. CDR3 coding DNA: TGCGCCAGCAGAAGGAGAATGGCAGTCCACGAGCAGTACTTC. Protein: CASRRRMAVHEQYF. V gene TRBV10-2 combines with J gene TRBJ2-7; no definite D call. The germline gives CDR1 WSHSY, CDR2 SAAADI. V dropped 6 bases and J dropped 5 bases, with 17 bases sitting between them. CDR3 length: 14 residues.

The chain has TRBV7-2 and TRBJ2-7; possible D gene TRBD1, 8 bases. This CDR3 has 13 residues. The germline V gene encodes CDR1 SGHTA and CDR2 FQGNSA. Trimming pared 5 bases from V and 4 bases from J, leaving 12 bases between. The CDR3 here is CASSPQGGYEQYV. For the CDR3, the DNA is TGTGCCAGCAGCCCACAGGGGGGGTACGAGCAGTACGTC.

Regarding this clone: The same CDR3 arises from other DNA sequences in this sample as well. The chain is built from TRBV18 and TRBJ1-1; 9 nucleotides agree with TRBD1. The CDR3 is 14 amino acids. In germline, CDR1 is KGHSH, CDR2 LQKENI. J was trimmed by 5 bases and V by 4 bases; bases with no gene match: 5. CDR3 sequence: CASSRGQGGTEAFF. In DNA form, the CDR3 reads TGTGCCAGCTCACGGGGACAGGGCGGAACTGAAGCTTTCTTT.

The rearrangement uses TRBV2 and TRBJ1-2; possible D gene TRBD1, 6 bases. The germline gives CDR1 SNHLY, CDR2 FYNNEI. CDR3 length: 12 residues. The ends were cut back, 11 bases at V and 0 bases at J, with 10 bases in the middle. CDR3 DNA sequence: TGTGCCGTCCACAGGGCTAACTATGGCTACACCTTC. Translating gives CAVHRANYGYTF.

This clone appeared once. V gene TRBV7-9 combines with J gene TRBJ1-3, with D unclear. The V and J ends lost 1 base and 0 bases respectively, with 10 bases between them. The CDR3 is 16 amino acids. Germline CDR1 is SEHNR and CDR2 is FQNEAQ (reference sequence). The CDR3 coding sequence is TGTGCCAGCAGCTTAGGGTCCAGTCTCTCTGGAAACACCATATATTTT. Translated, it gives CASSLGSSLSGNTIYF.

V usage is TRBV19 and J usage is TRBJ1-4, with 7 bases aligning to TRBD1. The germline V gene encodes CDR1 LNHDA and CDR2 SQIVND (reference sequence). Trimming cost V 8 bases and J 2 bases; bases outside gene matches: 8. The CDR3 is 15 residues long. The CDR3, as DNA: TGTGCCAGTCAGAGCCCGGGACAGACTAATGAAAAACTGTTTTTT. Protein: CASQSPGQTNEKLFF.

The rearrangement joins TRBV28 to TRBJ1-2; D is undetermined. Deletions cut 4 bases from V and 8 bases from J, with 11 bases between. CDR3 size: 12 residues. Germline CDR1 and CDR2: MDHEN and SYDVKM. The CDR3 region is CASSSGRGGYTF. The CDR3 region has the DNA TGTGCCAGCAGTTCCGGTCGGGGAGGCTACACCTTC.

This sequence joins TRBV18 and TRBJ2-1; 7 nucleotides line up with TRBD2. The CDR3 length is 18 residues. The V and J ends lost 3 bases and 1 base, in that order; junction bases with no gene match: 12. Germline assignment: CDR1 KGHSH and CDR2 LQKENI. CDR3 in amino acids: CASSPPGGTSRSYNEQFF. CDR3 sequence (DNA): TGTGCCAGCTCACCCCCCGGGGGGACTTCCCGTTCCTACAATGAGCAGTTCTTC.

This sequence joins TRBV7-2 and TRBJ2-1; 10 positions match TRBD2. Germline assignment: CDR1 SGHTA and CDR2 FQGNSA. The V segment lost 5 bases and the J segment 4 bases; nucleotides outside the gene matches: 5. There are 15 residues in the CDR3. CDR3 DNA: TGTGCCAGCAGCGTTAGCGGGGGGTTTTACAATGAGCAGTTCTTC. It encodes CASSVSGGFYNEQFF.

In this sample, this clone turned up a few times. The rearrangement uses TRBV7-9 and TRBJ2-1; 13 nucleotides agree with TRBD2. After removal of 3 bases from V and 8 bases from J, the junction contained 7 bases not matched to a gene. This CDR3 has 16 amino acids. CDR1 and CDR2 (germline): SEHNR, FQNEAQ (reference sequence). For the CDR3, the DNA is TGTGCCAGCAGCTTGACTAGCGGGAGGATCCTGGATGAGCAGTTCTTC. This translates into CASSLTSGRILDEQFF.

The J gene is TRBJ2-5, the V gene TRBV2, with 10 nucleotides matching TRBD2. The CDR3 length is 15 residues. The V gene end was trimmed by 4 bases and the J gene end by 5 bases; junction bases not matched to a gene: 7. Per the germline V gene, CDR1 is SNHLY and CDR2 is FYNNEI. CDR3 residues: CASSGSGGAGETQYF. As DNA, the CDR3 is TGTGCCAGCAGTGGGAGCGGGGGGGCCGGTGAGACCCAGTACTTC.

The rearrangement joins TRBV28 to TRBJ2-3; a weak D match, TRBD2 (5 bases). V lost 5 bases to trimming and J lost 1 base, with 13 bases between them. The V gene's germline CDR1 is MDHEN and CDR2 SYDVKM. The CDR3 length is 15 residues. The CDR3 reads CASSPRLRGTDTQYF. In DNA, the CDR3 is TGTGCCAGCAGTCCAAGACTGCGGGGCACAGATACGCAGTATTTT.

The chain is built from TRBV27 and TRBJ1-6, with a weak D call TRBD1 (5 bases). CDR3 length: 15 amino acids. V lost 4 bases, J lost 5 bases, and 12 bases lay in between. CDR1 and CDR2 from the germline V gene are MNHEY and SMNVEV (reference sequence). CDR3 sequence (DNA): TGTGCCAGCAGTTCAGACAGTTTCGATAATTCACCCCTCCACTTT. It encodes CASSSDSFDNSPLHF.

This chain links TRBV5-1 with TRBJ2-5; 8 positions agree with TRBD1. CDR3 size: 15 residues. J was trimmed by 9 bases and V by 1 base; bases with no gene match: 11. Germline-derived CDR1 and CDR2 are SGHRS and YFSETQ. This chain's CDR3 is CASSLLQGVGVAQYF. The CDR3 DNA sequence: TGCGCCAGCAGCTTGCTACAGGGGGTCGGGGTGGCCCAGTACTTC.

This chain links TRBV11-2 with TRBJ2-3; 7 bases line up with TRBD1. Per germline, CDR1 SGHAT and CDR2 FQNNGV. This CDR3 has 17 residues. V lost 1 base to trimming and J lost 1 base; unmatched junction nucleotides: 8. The CDR3 region is CASSLAAGGSGTDTQYF. The CDR3 bases are TGTGCCAGCAGCTTAGCCGCAGGGGGTTCGGGCACAGATACGCAGTATTTT. Based on the CDR3 plus reference TRBV11-2 and TRBJ2-3, the full variable domain is EAGVAQSPRYKIIEKRQSVAFWCNPISGHATLYWYQQILGQGPKLLIQFQNNGVVDDSQLPKDRFSAERLKGVDSTLKIQPAKLEDSAVYLCASSLAAGGSGTDTQYFGPGTRLTVL.